Listed here is a single T cell receptor (beta chain). This sample was included in a study of blood T cells in healthy people across ages. Germline assignment: CDR1 LGHDT and CDR2 YNNKEL (reference sequence). This CDR3 has 13 residues. Then a second PCR, running about 7 to 11 cycles, was carried out with a sample-barcoded 5' primer and a J-beta primer mix. TCRdb fed the 5' RACE reads into MiXCR, producing one record per CDR3 protein. The sample lists about 500,000 distinct CDR3 sequences, about 24% seen once, with just over 8.5% in the top ten. These data were likewise used in another study, on T cells of mothers and their children. As that study records: Persistent microchimeric T cell clones were not found at ~100 per million sensitivity.

J is TRBJ2-5 and V is TRBV3-1; D not resolved. The end of the DNA is better explained by TRBJ2-1, so the J call may be wrong. This receptor was identified in a boy between 5 and 17 years old in good health. Sequencing was performed on blood. The CDR3: CASSLGPDTEQFF. The CDR3 DNA sequence: TGTGCCAGCAGCCTAGGCCCCGACACAGAGCAGTTCTTC.